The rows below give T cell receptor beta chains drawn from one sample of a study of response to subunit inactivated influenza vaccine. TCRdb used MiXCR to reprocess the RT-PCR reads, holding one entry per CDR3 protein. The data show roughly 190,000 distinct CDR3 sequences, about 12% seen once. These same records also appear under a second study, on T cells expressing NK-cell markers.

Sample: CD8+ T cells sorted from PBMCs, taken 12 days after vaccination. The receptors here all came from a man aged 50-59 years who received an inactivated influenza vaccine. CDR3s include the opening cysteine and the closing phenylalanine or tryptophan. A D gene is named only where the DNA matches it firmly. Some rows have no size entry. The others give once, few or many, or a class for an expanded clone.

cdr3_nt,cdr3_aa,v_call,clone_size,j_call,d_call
TGTGCCTGGAGTGTAAACAGGGGCACTGAAGCTTTCTTT,CAWSVNRGTEAFF,TRBV30,NA,TRBJ1-1,TRBD1
TGTGCCAGCAGCCAGTCATTGCGGGGCCTTAATTCACCCCTCCACTTT,CASSQSLRGLNSPLHF,TRBV14,few,TRBJ1-6,NA
TGCGCCAGCAGCCACGAAGACAGTGGCTCCTACGAGCAGTACTTC,CASSHEDSGSYEQYF,TRBV4-3,many,TRBJ2-7,NA
TGTGCCATCAGTGAGTCAGTCAGCCTCTATGGCTACACCTTC,CAISESVSLYGYTF,TRBV10-3,many,TRBJ1-2,NA
TGCAGCGTTGTGGGGGGGGCAGATGGCTACACCTTC,CSVVGGADGYTF,TRBV29-1,few,TRBJ1-2,NA
TGTGCCAGCAGTTTTAACGGAACCCCCTGGCCCTACAATGAGCAGTTCTTC,CASSFNGTPWPYNEQFF,TRBV12-3/TRBV12-4,NA,TRBJ2-1,NA
TGTGCCAGCGCCCCTACTAGTCTCTCCTACAATGAGCAGTTCTTC,CASAPTSLSYNEQFF,TRBV2,NA,TRBJ2-1,NA
TGTGCCAGCAGCTCCACAGGAGAGAACACTCAAGCTTTCTTT,CASSSTGENTQAFF,TRBV7-9,NA,TRBJ1-1,NA
TGTGCCAGCAGCCCCCCTCTCCTCCACGGTGGCTACACCTTC,CASSPPLLHGGYTF,TRBV11-2,few,TRBJ1-2,NA
TGTGCCAGCAGCGTAGGCCAGGGTGGGACCCAGTACTTC,CASSVGQGGTQYF,TRBV9,few,TRBJ2-5,NA
TGTGCCACCAGTAGGACAGGGGGATTTGAAAAACTGTTTTTT,CATSRTGGFEKLFF,TRBV15,NA,TRBJ1-4,TRBD1
TGCAGTGCTCGAGGGGCTAGCGGGAGTATGTACGAGCAGTACTTC,CSARGASGSMYEQYF,TRBV20-1,many,TRBJ2-7,TRBD2
TGTGCCAGCAGTTTGGGACTCCCAAAGACCCAGTACTTC,CASSLGLPKTQYF,TRBV6-5,few,TRBJ2-5,NA
TGTGCCAGCAGTTACTCGAACCCCTCCTACGAGCAGTACTTC,CASSYSNPSYEQYF,TRBV6-5,many,TRBJ2-7,NA
TGCAGCGCCGATCCGGGACAACTCTACGAGCAGTACTTC,CSADPGQLYEQYF,TRBV20-1,NA,TRBJ2-7,NA
TGTGCCACCAGCCAGGATTCGGGGGGATCCTACGAGCAGTACTTC,CATSQDSGGSYEQYF,TRBV24-1,NA,TRBJ2-7,TRBD2
TGCGCCAGCAGCTTGTTAAGGTGGGACACCGGGGAGCTGTTTTTT,CASSLLRWDTGELFF,TRBV5-1,few,TRBJ2-2,NA
TGTGCCAGCAGTTACGGGAGCAAAAACATTCAGTACTTC,CASSYGSKNIQYF,TRBV6-6,few,TRBJ2-4,NA
TGTGCCCGCTGTCCAGGGGGCGAGTTCGGGTTATATAGCAATCAGCCCCAGCATTTT,CARCPGGEFGLYSNQPQHF,TRBV7-3,once,TRBJ1-5,TRBD1
TGTGCCAGCAGCGTCGGGACTTTTGAGCAGTTCTTC,CASSVGTFEQFF,TRBV5-6,few,TRBJ2-1,NA
TGTGCCAGCAGTCATCCTATTAGCGGGGAGTCCTACAATGAGCAGTTCTTC,CASSHPISGESYNEQFF,TRBV9,few,TRBJ2-1,TRBD2
TGTGCCAGCAGCTTATGGCCTAGCGGGGACACAGATACGCAGTATTTT,CASSLWPSGDTDTQYF,TRBV7-8,few,TRBJ2-3,TRBD2
TGCAGTGCTGCTGGGGTGAGGGACGATGAGCAGTTCTTC,CSAAGVRDDEQFF,TRBV20-1,few,TRBJ2-1,NA
TGTGCCACCAGCAGAGATCGTGGGGGGGCCATGGAGACCCAGTACTTC,CATSRDRGGAMETQYF,TRBV15,NA,TRBJ2-5,NA
TGTGCCAGCAGCTTAGAAATCTGGGACGGAAATCAGCCCCAGCATTTT,CASSLEIWDGNQPQHF,TRBV7-6,once,TRBJ1-5,NA
TGCAGTGCTAGTAGAGGGACAGGGTATTCACCCCTCCACTTT,CSASRGTGYSPLHF,TRBV20-1,many,TRBJ1-6,TRBD1
TGTGCCAGCAGCCAAGATTTACTAGCGGGAGGGGTGAACGAGCAGTACTTC,CASSQDLLAGGVNEQYF,TRBV3-1,NA,TRBJ2-7,TRBD2
TGTGCCAGCAGCTTAAGTATCCTTGCGGGACCCTACGAGCAGTACTTC,CASSLSILAGPYEQYF,TRBV7-2,NA,TRBJ2-7,NA
TGCAGTGACATAGGCTACACCTTC,CSDIGYTF,TRBV20-1,NA,TRBJ1-2,NA
TGTGCCAGCAGCTTAGAGGGACAGGGCGGTTCGACTGAAGCTTTCTTT,CASSLEGQGGSTEAFF,TRBV7-9,few,TRBJ1-1,TRBD1
TGTGCCAGCAGCTTAGAGGGGACAGGGAAGGCCGAGCAGTACTTC,CASSLEGTGKAEQYF,TRBV7-9,NA,TRBJ2-7,TRBD1
TGTGCCAGCAAACCACCCACAGGGTTCAACACTGAAGCTTTCTTT,CASKPPTGFNTEAFF,TRBV2,many,TRBJ1-1,NA
TGTGCCAGCAGTTACCAGTCTTGGGGATACAATGAGCAGTTCTTC,CASSYQSWGYNEQFF,TRBV6-5,few,TRBJ2-1,NA
TGTGCCAGCAGCTTGGGCGACAGGGAATCCTACGAGCAGTACTTC,CASSLGDRESYEQYF,TRBV5-4,many,TRBJ2-7,TRBD1
TGTGCCAGCAGCTCGGCAAGTCAGCTTGTCAATGAGCAGTTCTTC,CASSSASQLVNEQFF,TRBV7-9,NA,TRBJ2-1,NA
TGTGCCTCGTCCGGCGGGGAGGACAATGAGCAGTTCTTC,CASSGGEDNEQFF,TRBV9,NA,TRBJ2-1,NA
TGTGCCAGCAGCGAGGGACAGGGCGGTAGCACTGAAGCTTTCTTT,CASSEGQGGSTEAFF,TRBV9,few,TRBJ1-1,TRBD1
TGTGCCAGCACCAACGGTTTGGACAGCTACACCGGGGAGCTGTTTTTT,CASTNGLDSYTGELFF,TRBV28,few,TRBJ2-2,NA
TGTGCCAGCAGCTTCTACGGTCGGGGGGTCCAGGTAGATACGCAGTATTTT,CASSFYGRGVQVDTQYF,TRBV7-2,many,TRBJ2-3,TRBD2
TGTGCCAGCAGTCCGTACGAGGGGCCGGTCACCGGGGAGCTGTTTTTT,CASSPYEGPVTGELFF,TRBV6-1,NA,TRBJ2-2,NA
TGTGCCAGCAGCTTCCACCGGGACAGGCCCGGGGAGCTGTTTTTT,CASSFHRDRPGELFF,TRBV11-2,few,TRBJ2-2,TRBD1
TGTGCCAGCAGCCAAGAAGCGGCGGGAGGTACCTACGAGCAGTACTTC,CASSQEAAGGTYEQYF,TRBV4-2,NA,TRBJ2-7,TRBD2
TGTGCCAGCACTTACTTGGGAACAGGAGGAGGCTACACCTTC,CASTYLGTGGGYTF,TRBV6-2/TRBV6-3,NA,TRBJ1-2,NA
TGTGCCAGCAGCCAAGTCGTCGGACAGTTATGGGAGCAGTACTTC,CASSQVVGQLWEQYF,TRBV14,few,TRBJ2-7,NA
TGTGCTAGCAGCTACGGACAAAACACCGGGGAGCTGTTTTTT,CASSYGQNTGELFF,TRBV7-7,many,TRBJ2-2,NA
TGTGCCAGCAGCCTGAATAGCGGGGGGACCTACAATGAGCAGTTCTTC,CASSLNSGGTYNEQFF,TRBV28,few,TRBJ2-1,TRBD2
TGCGCCAGCAGCTTTTGGGGAGCGGGAGGAGGGAATGAGCAGTTCTTC,CASSFWGAGGGNEQFF,TRBV5-1,NA,TRBJ2-1,TRBD2
TGCGCCAGCAGCCTCCTTCCCCCAGCGGGCCTCTCCTACAATGAGCAGTTCTTC,CASSLLPPAGLSYNEQFF,TRBV4-1,NA,TRBJ2-1,NA